Shown below are 32 T cell receptor beta chains from a single sample sequenced in a study of blood T cell repertoires in COVID-19. TCRdb keeps only in-frame clones here, not all; method: immunoSEQ multiplex PCR. The sample has about 60,000 clones, around 90% seen once. Material for sequencing was peripheral blood. These receptors originate from a human donor with active COVID-19. The donor label of this sample is uncertain.

The chain carries TRBV19 and TRBJ1-2, with 8 positions matching TRBD1. From germline, CDR1 is LNHDA and CDR2 SQIVND (reference sequence). After removal of 5 bases from V and 7 bases from J, the junction contained 12 bases not matched to a gene. The CDR3 runs 15 residues. The CDR3 DNA sequence: TGTGCCAGTAGTGGGGGGACAGGAGTATATCGTGGCTACACCTTC. This sequence encodes CASSGGTGVYRGYTF.

The genes are TRBV4-3 and TRBJ2-7; 7 bases map to TRBD1. V shed 0 bases and J 1 base; nucleotides not matched to a gene: 6. Per germline, CDR1 LGHNA and CDR2 YSLEER. The CDR3 spans 16 residues. The DNA of the CDR3 is TGCGCCAGCAGCCAAGAGCCCGGGACAGTGTCCTACGAGCAGTACTTC. Translation: CASSQEPGTVSYEQYF.

The chain uses TRBV19 and TRBJ1-5; the match to TRBD1 covers 7 bases. Trimming took 6 bases from V and 4 from J; bases not matched to a gene: 12. The CDR3 sequence is 16 residues long. CDR1 and CDR2 from the germline V gene are LNHDA and SQIVND (reference sequence). The CDR3 here is CASSTLAGGRNQPQHF. CDR3 sequence (DNA): TGTGCCAGTAGCACCCTCGCAGGGGGTAGGAATCAGCCCCAGCATTTT.

This clone was seen a single time. The chain couples TRBV12-1 to TRBJ1-2; TRBD1 was called by the table and not checked on the DNA. TRBV12-1 is a known pseudogene. The CDR3 contains 18 residues. CDR3 coding DNA: TGTGCCAGCAGCTTTGTTTTTTCGTGGGACAGGAGGGGCTATGGCTACACCTTC. Its protein is CASSFVFSWDRRGYGYTF.

The chain uses TRBV7-2 and TRBJ2-5; D is unclear. V was pared by 5 bases and J by 10 bases, with 11 bases between. The CDR3 has 11 residues. Germline values: CDR1 SGHTA, CDR2 FQGNSA. The CDR3 sequence: CASSLNTRQYF. The CDR3 DNA follows: TGTGCCAGCAGCCTGAACACACGCCAGTACTTC.

This clone was picked up one time. The chain is built from TRBV7-2 and TRBJ2-5; D is unresolved. This CDR3 has 13 residues. CDR1 is SGHTA, CDR2 FQGNSA, per germline. V lost 1 base and J 2 bases, leaving 5 bases between the germline ends. CDR3 loop: CASSLELQETQYF. The DNA for the CDR3 is TGTGCCAGCAGCTTAGAATTACAAGAGACCCAGTACTTC.

The rearrangement links TRBV5-1 to TRBJ2-3, with TRBD1 matching 8 bases. The length of the CDR3 is 16 residues. CDR1 and CDR2 from the germline V gene are SGHRS and YFSETQ. After removal of 0 bases from V and 4 bases from J, the junction contained 7 bases not matched to a gene. The CDR3 protein is CASSLGQGFPADTQYF. The CDR3 DNA follows: TGCGCCAGCAGCTTGGGACAGGGGTTCCCGGCAGATACGCAGTATTTT. Together with reference TRBV5-1 and TRBJ2-3, the CDR3 gives the full variable domain: KAGVTQTPRYLIKTRGQQVTLSCSPISGHRSVSWYQQTPGQGLQFLFEYFSETQRNKGNFPGRFSGRQFSNSRSEMNVSTLELGDSALYLCASSLGQGFPADTQYFGPGTRLTVL.

For the CDR3, the DNA is TGTGCCAGTACTGTGACAGGGACCCTCAATGAGCAGTTCTTC. Translated: CASTVTGTLNEQFF. This chain uses TRBV19 with TRBJ2-1, with 7 nucleotides matching TRBD1. Germline-derived CDR1 and CDR2 are LNHDA and SQIVND (reference sequence). The CDR3 totals 14 residues. V shed 7 bases, J shed 6 bases, and the junction held 9 bases outside the gene matches.

V usage is TRBV29-1 and J usage is TRBJ1-2; possible D gene TRBD1, 6 bases. This CDR3 contains 15 residues. Germline assignment: CDR1 SQVTM and CDR2 ANQGSEA. V lost 3 bases and J 6 bases, leaving 20 bases between the germline ends. The CDR3 DNA sequence: TGCAGCGTTGATCCCCGTCCTCGGGACAACAATGGCTACACCTTC. It specifies CSVDPRPRDNNGYTF.

The rearrangement uses TRBV27 and TRBJ2-7, with D perhaps TRBD1 (7 bases). The CDR3 contains 13 residues. CDR1 is MNHEY, CDR2 SMNVEV, per germline (reference sequence). V lost 3 bases to trimming and J lost 6 bases, with 12 bases between them. The DNA of the CDR3 is TGTGCCAGCAGTTTGATTCAGGGGGGCGAGCAGTACTTC. Residues: CASSLIQGGEQYF.

The gene calls are TRBV4-3 and TRBJ2-7, with D maybe TRBD2 (5 bases). This CDR3 has 17 residues. Germline CDR1 reads LGHNA; CDR2 reads YSLEER. The V gene lost 2 bases and the J gene lost 2 bases, with 19 bases spanning the gap. CDR3 sequence: CASSQSPTGNPTYEQYF. The CDR3 DNA sequence: TGCGCCAGCAGCCAAAGCCCCACGGGAAACCCAACCTACGAGCAGTACTTC.

CDR3 in amino acids: CASSQPDRNQETQYF. The CDR3, as DNA: TGCGCCAGCAGCCAACCGGACAGGAACCAAGAGACCCAGTACTTC. J is TRBJ2-5 and V is TRBV4-1, with 7 bases aligning to TRBD1. J was trimmed by 0 bases and V by 2 bases; bases with no gene match: 3. Germline-derived CDR1 and CDR2 are MGHRA and YSYEKL. The CDR3 is 15 residues long.

In its sample, this clone was seen a few times. The gene calls are TRBV6-6 and TRBJ1-2; D may be TRBD1 (5 bases). The CDR3 runs 15 residues. The germline V and J ends were trimmed by 5 bases and 4 bases, with 17 bases remaining between them. Germline CDR1 reads MNHNY; CDR2 reads SVGAGI (reference sequence). CDR3 nucleotides: TGTGCCAGCAGTCCCCCCGGCGGGGGGATCTATGGCTACACCTTC. It is translated as CASSPPGGGIYGYTF.

This sequence joins TRBV5-8 and TRBJ2-6, with D tentatively TRBD2 (5 bases). V lost 7 bases to trimming and J lost 0 bases, with 11 bases between them. Germline loops: CDR1 SGHTS, CDR2 YDEGEE. The CDR3 has 15 residues. The CDR3 spells CASRLPVSGANVLTF. DNA for the CDR3: TGTGCCAGCCGACTACCCGTCTCTGGGGCCAACGTCCTGACTTTC.

The chain links TRBV7-8 to TRBJ2-3; 7 bases align to TRBD2. The CDR3 loop spans 13 amino acids. V lost 6 bases to trimming and J lost 3 bases; unmatched junction nucleotides: 3. Germline assignment: CDR1 SGHVS and CDR2 FQNEAQ. CDR3: CASRRRETDTQYF. The CDR3, as DNA: TGTGCCAGCAGGAGGCGGGAGACAGATACGCAGTATTTT.

V usage is TRBV7-2 and J usage is TRBJ2-2, with 8 bases aligning to TRBD2. The CDR3 sequence is 16 residues long. Germline V CDR1 and CDR2: SGHTA, FQGNSA. The J segment lost 4 bases and the V segment lost 5 bases, leaving 9 bases of the junction unmatched. The CDR3 coding sequence is TGTGCCAGCAGCCTCAGGACTAGCACGCTCACCGGGGAGCTGTTTTTT. Its protein is CASSLRTSTLTGELFF.

The chain uses TRBV19 and TRBJ2-1; 10 positions agree with TRBD1. Germline V gives CDR1 LNHDA, CDR2 SQIVND (reference sequence). This CDR3 has 14 amino acids. Unmatched junction bases numbered 4, after V lost 3 bases and J lost 8 bases. CDR3 bases: TGTGCCAGTAGTATCGGACAGGGGGAATATGAGCAGTTCTTC. This gives the protein CASSIGQGEYEQFF.

The chain carries TRBV18 and TRBJ2-2, with a possible D match to TRBD1 (6 bases). The V end was cut by 3 bases, the J end by 1 base, with 6 bases between. This CDR3 is built from 14 residues. Germline CDR1 is KGHSH and CDR2 is LQKENI. The CDR3 spells CASSPTGNTGELFF. Here the CDR3 DNA reads TGTGCCAGCTCACCGACAGGGAACACCGGGGAGCTGTTTTTT.

The chain recombines TRBV18 with TRBJ1-4; 7 bases match TRBD1. With 5 bases clipped from V and 5 bases from J, the junction kept 11 bases outside the gene matches. There are 16 residues in the CDR3. Germline V gene lookup returns CDR1 KGHSH and CDR2 LQKENI. The CDR3 region is CASSTLKGGPNEKLFF. CDR3 DNA sequence: TGTGCCAGCTCAACACTCAAAGGGGGCCCGAATGAAAAACTGTTTTTT. The full variable domain, completed using reference TRBV18 and TRBJ1-4, is NAGVMQNPRHLVRRRGQEARLRCSPMKGHSHVYWYRQLPEEGLKFMVYLQKENIIDESGMPKERFSAEFPKEGPSILRIQQVVRGDSAAYFCASSTLKGGPNEKLFFGSGTQLSVL.

Written as DNA, the CDR3 is TGTGCCAGCAGCCCCCGCGGATCCCTCTCTGGAAACACCATATATTTT. This sequence encodes CASSPRGSLSGNTIYF. This sequence joins TRBV13 and TRBJ1-3; D is ambiguous. Germline V gene sequence: CDR1 PRHDT, CDR2 FYEKMQ (reference sequence). V lost 5 bases and J 0 bases, leaving 14 bases between the germline ends. The CDR3 consists of 16 residues.

The chain couples TRBV11-1 to TRBJ2-7; no clear D. Between the trimmed V and J ends, which lost 8 bases and 6 bases, there was a span of 17 bases. Germline V gene sequence: CDR1 SGHAT, CDR2 FQDESV (reference sequence). The CDR3 consists of 13 residues. CDR3 bases: TGTGCCAGCCTCCTTTATGGCGGCGGCGAGCAGTACTTC. Encoded protein: CASLLYGGGEQYF.

The chain joins TRBV28 to TRBJ2-3; possibly TRBD2 for D (5 bases). Trimming pared 6 bases from V and 0 bases from J, leaving 16 bases between. Looked up from germline, CDR1 is MDHEN and CDR2 is SYDVKM. This CDR3 is built from 16 residues. The chain's CDR3 is CASSLGTRSSTDTQYF. The DNA of the CDR3 is TGTGCCAGCAGCCTGGGTACTAGATCTAGCACAGATACGCAGTATTTT.

The V gene is TRBV7-2, the J gene TRBJ2-5, with 12 nucleotides matching TRBD2. The CDR3 runs to 16 residues. Germline lookup yields CDR1 SGHTA and CDR2 FQGNSA. Losses at the gene ends were 5 bases for V and 5 bases for J; bases not matched to a gene: 9. The CDR3, as DNA: TGTGCCAGCAGCGGCCGGACTAGCGGGGATATTGAGACCCAGTACTTC. Its protein product is CASSGRTSGDIETQYF.

V is TRBV30 and J is TRBJ2-7; 8 positions match TRBD1. Losses at the gene ends were 2 bases for V and 5 bases for J; bases not matched to a gene: 11. CDR3 length: 15 residues. Germline V gene sequence: CDR1 GTSNPN, CDR2 SVGIG (reference sequence). CDR3 protein: CAWSPPGRGHHEQYF. The CDR3, as DNA: TGTGCCTGGAGTCCCCCAGGCAGGGGGCACCACGAGCAGTACTTC.

This sequence joins TRBV9 and TRBJ1-3; no clear D. Trimming removed 4 bases from V and 4 bases from J, with 18 bases in between. The length of the CDR3 is 16 residues. The germline V gene has CDR1 SGDLS and CDR2 YYNGEE. The CDR3 spells CASSPFGRGSGNTIYF. DNA for the CDR3: TGTGCCAGCAGCCCTTTCGGACGGGGATCCGGAAACACCATATATTTT.

Only one count was recorded for this clone. CDR3: CASSLAAGFLETQYF. DNA for the CDR3: TGTGCCAGCAGCTTGGCAGCGGGGTTTCTGGAGACCCAGTACTTC. The genes are TRBV5-6 and TRBJ2-5; 7 bases map to TRBD2. Germline CDR1 SGHDT, CDR2 YYEEEE. The CDR3 runs 15 residues. After removal of 0 bases from V and 5 bases from J, the junction contained 7 bases not matched to a gene.

The chain couples TRBV14 to TRBJ2-2, with TRBD2 matching over 13 bases. This CDR3 comprises 20 residues. V trimming: 2 bases; J trimming: 4 bases; junction bases outside the gene matches: 13. Germline CDR1 SGHDN, CDR2 FVKESK. The CDR3 nucleotides are TGTGCCAGCAGCCAATTTGGGGGACTAGCGGGATTACAAGGCACCGGGGAGCTGTTTTTT. It codes for CASSQFGGLAGLQGTGELFF.

The CDR3: CASRDPRGSNQPQHF. The DNA for the CDR3 is TGTGCCAGCAGAGACCCCAGGGGGAGCAATCAGCCCCAGCATTTT. V is TRBV7-2 and J is TRBJ1-5; 7 positions agree with TRBD1. The J segment lost 1 base and the V segment lost 6 bases, leaving 6 bases of the junction unmatched. CDR3 length: 15 residues. Germline V gene data show CDR1 as SGHTA and CDR2 as FQGNSA.

V gene TRBV15 combines with J gene TRBJ2-3; TRBD1 matches 7 bases. Trimming cost V 5 bases and J 1 base; bases outside gene matches: 3. The CDR3 spans 14 residues. CDR1 is LNHNV and CDR2 is YYDKDF in the germline V gene (reference sequence). The CDR3 nucleotides are TGTGCCACCAGCGTCGACAGGGGCACAGATACGCAGTATTTT. Translating gives CATSVDRGTDTQYF. Looking up the rest from reference TRBV15 and TRBJ2-3 gives the full variable domain: DAMVIQNPRYQVTQFGKPVTLSCSQTLNHNVMYWYQQKSSQAPKLLFHYYDKDFNNEADTPDNFQSRRPNTSFCFLDIRSPGLGDTAMYLCATSVDRGTDTQYFGPGTRLTVL.

The chain employs TRBV4-1 and TRBJ2-1; 8 bases map to TRBD1. Germline CDR1 reads MGHRA; CDR2 reads YSYEKL. The ends lost 1 base at V and 9 bases at J; junction bases unmatched: 8. The CDR3 has 15 residues. The CDR3 DNA follows: TGCGCCAGCAGCCAAGTCGGACAGGGTGGAGGTGAGCAGTTCTTC. Residues: CASSQVGQGGGEQFF.

This chain uses TRBV29-1 with TRBJ2-3, with 7 bases matching TRBD1. This CDR3 is built from 14 residues. V lost 7 bases and J lost 6; bases outside the gene matches: 13. The germline CDR1 and CDR2 sequences are SQVTM and ANQGSEA. CDR3 nucleotide sequence: TGCAGCGCCCAGTTGGACAGGACGGGTGATACGCAGTATTTT. Protein sequence: CSAQLDRTGDTQYF.

A note on this clone: The germline gene is not matched at one end of the junction; a read error may be the cause. The chain is built from TRBV24-1 and TRBJ2-3; TRBD2 is a possible D gene (6 bases). Looked up from germline, CDR1 is KGHDR and CDR2 is SFDVKD. The CDR3 has 12 residues. The CDR3 protein is CATSDLIGTPHF. CDR3 nucleotides: TGTGCCACCAGTGATTTGATCGGGACTCCGCATTTT.